The clone carrying this T cell receptor (beta chain) came up once. The V and J ends lost 7 bases and 0 bases respectively, with 13 bases between them. Germline V gene sequence: CDR1 SQVTM, CDR2 ANQGSEA. The CDR3 extends over 14 amino acids. As originally analysed: From reference gene primer amplification, estimates of nucleated cell counts were derived. Assay: immunoSEQ multiplex PCR; the TCRdb copy retains only in-frame clones and omits some. V and J calls and clone size are copied from that table; D and trimming were computed from the DNA. The sample holds more than 45,000 clones, 90% seen once. The record originates from a study of blood T cell repertoires in COVID-19. Study as a whole: Sites across the United States, Italy and Spain contributed samples from acute and convalescent COVID-19. T cells, B-cell-depleted T cells, or PBMCs provided the cDNA or gDNA that served as material.

Sequenced sample: peripheral blood. The sequence derives from a woman aged 80 or older with acute or convalescent COVID-19. The chain recombines TRBV29-1 with TRBJ2-1, with D perhaps matching TRBD1 (6 bases). As DNA, the CDR3 is TGCAGCGCTCAGAGGGGGATCTCCTACAATGAGCAGTTCTTC. Its translation: CSAQRGISYNEQFF.